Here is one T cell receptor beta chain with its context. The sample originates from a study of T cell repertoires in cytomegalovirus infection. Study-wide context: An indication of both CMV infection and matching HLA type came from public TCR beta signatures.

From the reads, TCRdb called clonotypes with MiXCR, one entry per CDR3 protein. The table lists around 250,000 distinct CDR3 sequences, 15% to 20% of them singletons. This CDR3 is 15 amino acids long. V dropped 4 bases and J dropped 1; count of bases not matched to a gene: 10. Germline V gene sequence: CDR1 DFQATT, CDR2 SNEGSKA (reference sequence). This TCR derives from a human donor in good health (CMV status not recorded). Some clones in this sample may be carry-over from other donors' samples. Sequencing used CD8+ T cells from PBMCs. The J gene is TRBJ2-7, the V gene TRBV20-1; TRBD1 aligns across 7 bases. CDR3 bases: TGCAGTGCTATGGGGACAGCAGAAAATTCCTACGAGCAGTACTTC. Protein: CSAMGTAENSYEQYF.